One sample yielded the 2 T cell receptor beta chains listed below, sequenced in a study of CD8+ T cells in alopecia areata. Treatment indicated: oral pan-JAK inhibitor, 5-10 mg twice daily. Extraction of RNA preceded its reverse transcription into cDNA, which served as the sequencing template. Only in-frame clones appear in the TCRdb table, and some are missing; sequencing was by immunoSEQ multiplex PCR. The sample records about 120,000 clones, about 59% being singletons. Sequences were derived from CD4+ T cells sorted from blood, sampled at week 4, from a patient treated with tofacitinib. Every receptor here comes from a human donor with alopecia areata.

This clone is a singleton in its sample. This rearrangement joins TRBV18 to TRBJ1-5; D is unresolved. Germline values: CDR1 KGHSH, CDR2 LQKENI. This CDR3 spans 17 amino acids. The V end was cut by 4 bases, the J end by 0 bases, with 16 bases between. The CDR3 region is CASSLRSRTDSNQPQHF. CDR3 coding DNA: TGTGCCAGCTCACTACGTAGCCGGACGGATAGCAATCAGCCCCAGCATTTT.

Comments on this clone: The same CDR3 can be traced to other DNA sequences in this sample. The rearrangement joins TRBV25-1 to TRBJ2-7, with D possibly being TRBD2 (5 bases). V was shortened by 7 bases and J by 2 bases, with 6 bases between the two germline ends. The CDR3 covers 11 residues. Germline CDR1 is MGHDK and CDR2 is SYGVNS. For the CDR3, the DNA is TGTGCCAGCATGGAGGCCTACGAGCAGTACTTC. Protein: CASMEAYEQYF.